Listed here are 7 T cell receptor beta chains from one sample, sequenced in a study of prognosis after radiotherapy for stage I lung cancer. By two-round multiplex PCR, the TCR beta CDR3 was amplified from genomic DNA. Individual primers that were specific to each TRBV and TRBJ gene served in first-round PCR. TCRdb recomputed calls from the multiplex PCR reads with MiXCR, one row per CDR3 protein. This repertoire shows around 20,000 distinct CDR3 sequences, 50% to 60% found once; its top ten account for about 25%. This material consisted of PBMCs, taken before or after stereotactic body radiation therapy (not recorded which). These receptors were obtained from a donor aged 50 or older with non-small cell lung cancer.

The V gene is TRBV25-1, the J gene TRBJ2-1; D is unresolved. This CDR3 has 15 residues. The germline V gene has CDR1 MGHDK and CDR2 SYGVNS. The V and J ends lost 2 bases and 7 bases respectively, with 15 bases between them. CDR3 coding DNA: TGTGCCAGCAGTGAAGGATTGGTTAGACTTAATGAGCAGTTCTTC. Protein product: CASSEGLVRLNEQFF.

The rearrangement links TRBV3-1 to TRBJ1-5; D may be TRBD1 (5 bases). V gave up 1 base and J gave up 6 bases, with 13 bases separating them. The CDR3 runs to 15 residues. CDR1 is LGHDT, CDR2 YNNKEL, per germline (reference sequence). In DNA form, the CDR3 reads TGTGCCAGCAGCCAAGCTGGGGCAGGGAGTCAGCCCCAGCATTTT. This gives the protein CASSQAGAGSQPQHF.

This chain joins TRBV7-9 and TRBJ2-1, with D possibly being TRBD1 (6 bases). Germline V gene sequence: CDR1 SEHNR, CDR2 FQNEAQ (reference sequence). The V gene lost 7 bases and the J gene lost 3 bases, with 22 bases spanning the gap. The CDR3 is 17 amino acids. The CDR3 DNA reads as TGTGCCAGCATCCCCCGGCCGGTTGAAGGGGGCTACAATGAGCAGTTCTTC. Protein: CASIPRPVEGGYNEQFF.

A note on this clonotype: A far larger clone lies a single base away; this is likely a read error. This chain connects TRBV6-4 to TRBJ1-3; D is unresolved. V was shortened by 5 bases and J by 7 bases, with 15 bases between the two germline ends. The CDR3 loop spans 14 amino acids. Germline V gene lookup returns CDR1 MRHNA and CDR2 SNTAGT. The CDR3 protein is CASSLGTHGNTIYF. The DNA for the CDR3 is TGTGCCAGCAGTCTGGGCACCCATGGGAACACCATATATTTT.

This clonotype has ten or more counts. The chain has TRBV19 and TRBJ1-5; D not certain. CDR3 length: 18 residues. The V end lost 4 bases, the J end lost 1 base, and 20 bases lay between the germline ends. CDR1 and CDR2 (germline): LNHDA, SQIVND (reference sequence). CDR3 sequence: CASSREQGSYGSNQPQHF. CDR3 sequence (DNA): TGTGCCAGTAGTAGAGAGCAAGGAAGTTACGGAAGCAATCAGCCCCAGCATTTT.

This clonotype has more than one count but fewer than ten. The J gene is TRBJ2-3, the V gene TRBV2; possibly TRBD2 for D (6 bases). The CDR3 has 18 amino acids. CDR1 is SNHLY and CDR2 is FYNNEI in the germline V gene. V lost 6 bases, J lost 7 bases, and 29 bases lay in between. The DNA of the CDR3 is TGTGCCAGCAGGAGCCAACTCACTAGTAGCGGTGCCGGGTATACGCAGTATTTT. As protein: CASRSQLTSSGAGYTQYF.

This clonotype is termed medium-sized. J is TRBJ1-6 and V is TRBV6-1, with TRBD1 as a possible D gene (5 bases). The CDR3 has 15 residues. CDR1 is MNHNS, CDR2 SASEGT, per germline. The V and J ends lost 6 bases and 6 bases respectively, with 15 bases between them. The CDR3 bases are TGTGCCAGCAGCGCCCGGGACGGACTTAATTCACCCCTCCACTTT. It translates to CASSARDGLNSPLHF.